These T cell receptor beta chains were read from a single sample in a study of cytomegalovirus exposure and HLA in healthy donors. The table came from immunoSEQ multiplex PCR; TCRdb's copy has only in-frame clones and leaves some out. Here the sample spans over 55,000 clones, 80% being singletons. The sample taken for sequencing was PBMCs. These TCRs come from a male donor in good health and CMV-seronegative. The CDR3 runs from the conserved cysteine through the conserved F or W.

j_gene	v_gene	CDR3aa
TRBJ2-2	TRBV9	CASSVEGTSTGELFF
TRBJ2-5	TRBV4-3	CASSQERGGQETQYF
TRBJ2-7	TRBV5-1	CASSLAPTVADYEQYF
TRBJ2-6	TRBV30	CAWSPDRAGANVLTF
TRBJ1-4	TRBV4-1	CASSQGERGGGEKLFF
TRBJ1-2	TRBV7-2	CASSPDSYYGYTF
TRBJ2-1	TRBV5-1	CASSPSGGRYNEQFF
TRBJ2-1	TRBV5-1	CASSLLYNEQFF
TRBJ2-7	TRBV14	CASSFGTRGEQYF
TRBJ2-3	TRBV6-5	CASSYVGDTQYF
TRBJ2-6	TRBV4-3	CASSQVLGTGVTGANVLTF
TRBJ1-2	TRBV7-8	CASSPDSDYGYTF
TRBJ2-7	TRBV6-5	CASRGAGREQYF
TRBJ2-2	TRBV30	CAWSEGLITGELFF
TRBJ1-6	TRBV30	CAWKTGGSPLHF
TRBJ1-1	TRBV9	CASSVEEKQMNTEAFF
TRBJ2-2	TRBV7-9	CASSLAGANTGELFF
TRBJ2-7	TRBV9	CASSTTGGGHEQYF
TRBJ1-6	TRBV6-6	CASSSSDSPLHF
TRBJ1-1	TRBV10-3	CAISGTGESTEAFF
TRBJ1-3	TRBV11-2	CASSLGGVGNTIYF
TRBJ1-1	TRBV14	CASSQYINTEAFF
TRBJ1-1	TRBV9	CASSVAGQGEAFF
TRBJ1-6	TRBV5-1	CASSLGQGAFSPLHF
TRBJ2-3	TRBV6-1	CASSPSLDTQYF
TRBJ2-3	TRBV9	CASSAGAGGTDTQYF
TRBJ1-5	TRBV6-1	CASSDSGFGNQPQHF
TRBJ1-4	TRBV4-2	CASSHRKTTGGAGEKLFF
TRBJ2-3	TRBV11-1	CASSIRGREADTQYF
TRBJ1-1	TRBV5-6	CASSLLEIRQGADEAFF
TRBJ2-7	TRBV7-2	CASSSGTGRDSYEQYF
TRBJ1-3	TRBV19	CASSVGLNSGNTIYF
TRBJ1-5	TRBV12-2	CASRLEQVSHLSNQPQHF
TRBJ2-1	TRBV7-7	CASSPWTVVGTVSEQFF
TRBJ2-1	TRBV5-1	CASSPDRGHEQFF
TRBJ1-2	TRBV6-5	CASSSPTGAPYGYTF